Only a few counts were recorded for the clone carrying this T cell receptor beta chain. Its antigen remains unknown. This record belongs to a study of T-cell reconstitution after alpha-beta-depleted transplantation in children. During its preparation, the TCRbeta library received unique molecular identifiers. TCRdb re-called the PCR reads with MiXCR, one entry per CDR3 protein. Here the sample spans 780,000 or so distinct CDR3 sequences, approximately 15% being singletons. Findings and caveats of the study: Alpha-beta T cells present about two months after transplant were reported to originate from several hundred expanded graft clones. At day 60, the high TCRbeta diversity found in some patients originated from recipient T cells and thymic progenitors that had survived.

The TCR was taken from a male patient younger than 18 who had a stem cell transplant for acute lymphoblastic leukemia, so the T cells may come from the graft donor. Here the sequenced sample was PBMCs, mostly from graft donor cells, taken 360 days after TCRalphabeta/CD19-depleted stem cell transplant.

The CDR3 here is CSAGDSGTQYF. The DNA for the CDR3 is TGCAGTGCAGGAGATTCGGGGACCCAGTACTTC. This chain links TRBV20-1 with TRBJ2-5; D not certain. V lost 6 bases and J lost 7, with 12 bases in between. This CDR3 has 11 amino acids. CDR1 is DFQATT, CDR2 SNEGSKA, per germline (reference sequence).